What follows is one TCR beta chain and its context. This specimen comes from a study of T-cell memory formation after mild COVID-19. About the research overall: TCR clustering was largely donor specific.

Germline V gene lookup returns CDR1 SGHTA and CDR2 FQGNSA. Trimming removed 5 bases from V and 5 bases from J; junction bases left unmatched: 0. The CDR3 covers 13 residues. In TCRdb, the 5' RACE reads were re-called with MiXCR into one record per CDR3 protein. The data hold roughly 180,000 distinct CDR3 sequences, with roughly 10% observed a single time. The chain recombines TRBV7-2 with TRBJ2-2; 9 positions match TRBD1. Sequencing used PBMCs or a T cell subset sorted from them (not recorded which). The clonotype was recovered from a man between 18 and 29 years old who had mild COVID-19 (a few samples of this study predate the infection). Cell type and time point are not known. The CDR3 DNA sequence: TGTGCCAGCAGCGGACAGGGGACCGGGGAGCTGTTTTTT. Translation: CASSGQGTGELFF.